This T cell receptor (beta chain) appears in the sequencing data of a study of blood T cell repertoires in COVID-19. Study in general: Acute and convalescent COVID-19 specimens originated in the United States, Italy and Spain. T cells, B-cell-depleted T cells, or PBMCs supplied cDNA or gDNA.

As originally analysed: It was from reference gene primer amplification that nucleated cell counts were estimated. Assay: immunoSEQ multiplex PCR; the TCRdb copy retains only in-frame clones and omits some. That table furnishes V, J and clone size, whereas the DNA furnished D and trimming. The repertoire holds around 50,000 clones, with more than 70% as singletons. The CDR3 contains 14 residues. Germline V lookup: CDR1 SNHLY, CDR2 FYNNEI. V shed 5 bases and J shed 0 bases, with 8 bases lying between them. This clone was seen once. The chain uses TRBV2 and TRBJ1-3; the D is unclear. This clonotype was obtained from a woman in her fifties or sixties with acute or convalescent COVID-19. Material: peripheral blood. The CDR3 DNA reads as TGTGCCAGCAGTACTCAAAACTCTGGAAACACCATATATTTT. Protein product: CASSTQNSGNTIYF.